This T cell receptor (beta chain) was captured by sequencing in a study of shared clonotypes between healthy human individuals. Study at large: Serving as donors were two women and three men, whose ages spanned 18 to 49. Used for every donor were three CD4 naive, three CD4 memory, two CD8 naive and one CD8 memory plate. Study-wide points: Of the naive CD4 clonotypes, about 5% were shared across several donors. Generation probabilities of non-shared clonotypes were lower (relative to those shared by all four donors).

Assay used: immunoSEQ multiplex PCR; TCRdb lists only in-frame clones, some missing. The sample has roughly 1,000,000 clones, approximately 80% seen once. On this clone itself: Its antigen is currently unknown.

V was shortened by 0 bases and J by 3 bases, with 8 bases between the two germline ends. CDR3 length: 14 amino acids. Germline V gene lookup returns CDR1 KGHSH and CDR2 LQKENI. The sequence was obtained from a man aged 18 to 29 in good health. Some clones in this sample may be carry-over from other donors' samples. Material for sequencing was memory CD4+ T cells from PBMCs. Subset meaning: CD45RA-negative fraction. The rearrangement joins TRBV18 to TRBJ1-1; a weak D match, TRBD1 (5 bases). CDR3 loop: CASSPPAGYTEAFF. In nucleotides, the CDR3 is TGTGCCAGCTCACCACCGGCAGGGTACACTGAAGCTTTCTTT.